Listed below are T cell receptor beta chains from one sample, sequenced in a study of blood T cells in healthy people across ages. From the 5' RACE reads, TCRdb called clonotypes with MiXCR, one entry per CDR3 protein. Of about 640,000 distinct CDR3 sequences listed, about 54% are singletons. The sequenced sample was blood. The receptor set was obtained from a man aged 60 to 75 in good health. CDR3s include the opening cysteine and the closing phenylalanine or tryptophan. Each record gives: D gene, J gene, clone size, V gene, CDR3 protein, CDR3 DNA. D genes are given only for firm matches. Size tells how often a clone was seen (once, few, many) or the class of an expanded clone, and some rows leave it out.

>NA|TRBJ2-1|once|TRBV6-5
CASSSGYHEQFF
TGTGCCAGCAGTTCGGGGTACCATGAGCAGTTCTTC
>TRBD2|TRBJ2-3|NA|TRBV14
CASSQVSGGRTDTQYF
TGTGCCAGCAGCCAAGTTAGCGGGGGCCGCACAGATACGCAGTATTTT
>TRBD1|TRBJ2-7|NA|TRBV5-1
CASSLGEDRGSYEQYF
TGCGCCAGCAGCTTGGGGGAGGACAGGGGCTCCTACGAGCAGTACTTC
>TRBD1|TRBJ2-3|NA|TRBV12-3/TRBV12-4
CASSPTGITDTQYF
TGTGCCAGCAGTCCGACAGGGATCACAGATACGCAGTATTTT
>NA|TRBJ1-2|once|TRBV6-5
CASSYSPRGTWHHYGYTF
TGTGCCAGCAGTTACTCGCCCCGGGGGACCTGGCATCATTATGGCTACACCTTC
>TRBD2|TRBJ2-5|NA|TRBV20-1
CSVSSGGADQTQYF
TGCAGTGTTAGTAGCGGGGGGGCCGACCAGACCCAGTACTTC
>NA|TRBJ1-2|NA|TRBV20-1
CSGRQSDYGYTF
TGCAGCGGCCGACAGTCGGACTATGGCTACACCTTC
>NA|TRBJ2-1|NA|TRBV5-1
CASSFLGINEQFF
TGCGCCAGCAGCTTTCTTGGGATAAATGAGCAGTTCTTC
>NA|TRBJ2-1|NA|TRBV20-1
CSARGAGFYNEQFF
TGCAGTGCTAGAGGGGCCGGATTCTACAATGAGCAGTTCTTC
>NA|TRBJ2-1|NA|TRBV18
CASSPQGGQQFF
TGTGCCAGCTCGCCTCAGGGGGGTCAGCAGTTCTTC
>TRBD2|TRBJ2-3|few|TRBV6-2/TRBV6-3
CASSWLTSPVDTQYF
TGTGCCAGCAGTTGGTTGACTAGCCCAGTGGATACGCAGTATTTT
>TRBD1|TRBJ1-1|NA|TRBV20-1
CSANNRGTNTEAFF
TGCAGTGCTAATAACAGGGGGACGAACACTGAAGCTTTCTTT
>TRBD2|TRBJ2-5|NA|TRBV12-3/TRBV12-4
CASSQTSGGAIETQYF
TGTGCCAGCAGCCAGACTAGCGGGGGGGCCATAGAGACCCAGTACTTC
>NA|TRBJ1-6|NA|TRBV12-3/TRBV12-4
CASSLKDSPLHF
TGTGCCAGCAGTCTTAAGGATTCACCCCTCCACTTT
>NA|TRBJ1-6|NA|TRBV6-5
CASSRNPGHANSPLHF
TGTGCCAGCAGCCGGAACCCGGGACACGCTAATTCACCCCTCCACTTT
>TRBD1|TRBJ2-4|NA|TRBV7-2
CASNQDRGQGIQYF
TGTGCCAGCAATCAGGACAGGGGGCAGGGCATTCAGTACTTC
>NA|TRBJ2-7|once|TRBV12-3/TRBV12-4
CASSWWNSYEQYF
TGTGCCAGCAGTTGGTGGAACTCCTACGAGCAGTACTTC
>TRBD1|TRBJ2-3|few|TRBV29-1
CSVKGQGAGTDTQYF
TGCAGCGTTAAAGGACAGGGGGCTGGTACAGATACGCAGTATTTT
>NA|TRBJ2-3|NA|TRBV5-1
CASSFTTGNTGTDTQYF
TGCGCCAGCAGCTTTACTACCGGGAACACGGGCACAGATACGCAGTATTTT
>NA|TRBJ1-2|NA|TRBV2
CASSGTALSYGYTF
TGTGCCAGCAGTGGGACAGCCTTGAGCTATGGCTACACCTTC
>TRBD2|TRBJ2-1|NA|TRBV20-1
CSESSGGRYNEQFF
TGCAGTGAATCTAGCGGGGGAAGGTACAATGAGCAGTTCTTC
>NA|TRBJ2-3|few|TRBV7-2
CASSFRAGSTDTQYF
TGTGCCAGCAGCTTTAGGGCGGGGAGCACAGATACGCAGTATTTT
>NA|TRBJ2-3|NA|TRBV6-5
CASREAGTDTQYF
TGTGCCAGCAGGGAAGCAGGCACAGATACGCAGTATTTT
>TRBD2|TRBJ2-5|NA|TRBV11-3
CASSSRPTSGGAETQYF
TGTGCCAGCAGCTCCCGACCGACTAGCGGGGGGGCGGAGACCCAGTACTTC
>NA|TRBJ2-7|few|TRBV3-1
CASSQDLSSTYEQYF
TGTGCCAGCAGCCAAGATCTCAGTTCAACCTACGAGCAGTACTTC
>NA|TRBJ1-5|NA|TRBV2
CASRKGVDNQPQHF
TGTGCCAGCAGGAAGGGTGTTGACAATCAGCCCCAGCATTTT
>NA|TRBJ2-1|NA|TRBV20-1
CSALGTPYGEQFF
TGCAGTGCTCTTGGGACCCCCTATGGGGAGCAGTTCTTC
>NA|TRBJ2-1|few|TRBV28
CASSLAGFRNEQFF
TGTGCCAGCAGCTTAGCAGGGTTTCGCAATGAGCAGTTCTTC
>TRBD1|TRBJ1-2|NA|TRBV27
CASRSTGGTYGYTF
TGTGCCAGCAGGTCGACAGGGGGGACCTATGGCTACACCTTC
>NA|TRBJ2-5|NA|TRBV25-1
CASKGVDQETQYF
TGTGCCAGCAAAGGGGTAGACCAAGAGACCCAGTACTTC
>TRBD2|TRBJ2-7|NA|TRBV20-1
CSAADSVAGGTYEQYF
TGCAGTGCCGCTGACTCTGTAGCGGGGGGCACCTACGAGCAGTACTTC
>TRBD1|TRBJ1-2|NA|TRBV4-1
CASSHHDDRVTYGYTF
TGCGCCAGCAGCCATCACGATGACAGGGTGACCTATGGCTACACCTTC
>TRBD1|TRBJ1-2|many|TRBV27
CASSLSGGAHYGYTF
TGTGCCAGCAGTTTGTCAGGGGGCGCGCACTATGGCTACACCTTC
>TRBD1|TRBJ2-3|NA|TRBV13
CASSLGTGGLTDTQYF
TGTGCCAGCAGCTTAGGAACAGGGGGACTCACAGATACGCAGTATTTT
>NA|TRBJ2-1|NA|TRBV18
CASSPIIDLSYNGQFF
TGTGCCAGCTCACCTATCATCGACCTCTCCTACAATGGGCAGTTCTTC
>NA|TRBJ1-6|NA|TRBV5-6
CASSLRVGGASGTPLHF
TGTGCCAGCAGCTTGAGGGTTGGTGGGGCCTCTGGAACACCCCTCCACTTT
>NA|TRBJ1-6|NA|TRBV18
CASSRTENGNSPLHF
TGTGCCAGCTCACGGACAGAGAATGGGAATTCACCCCTCCACTTT
>NA|TRBJ1-6|NA|TRBV7-9
CASSHSNSPLHF
TGTGCCAGCAGCCACAGCAATTCACCCCTCCACTTT
>NA|TRBJ2-1|NA|TRBV5-1
CASSLEGIGNGQFF
TGCGCCAGCAGCTTGGAGGGCATAGGGAATGGGCAGTTCTTC
>TRBD1|TRBJ2-1|NA|TRBV20-1
CSAPWTGRNEQFF
TGCAGTGCTCCATGGACAGGGCGAAATGAGCAGTTCTTC
>NA|TRBJ2-7|once|TRBV2
CASSIRGAPGSYEQYF
TGTGCCAGCAGTATACGGGGAGCTCCGGGGTCCTACGAGCAGTACTTC
>TRBD1|TRBJ1-2|NA|TRBV19
CASRDGQAAPGYTF
TGTGCCAGTAGAGACGGACAGGCGGCCCCTGGCTACACCTTC
>TRBD1|TRBJ2-5|NA|TRBV29-1
CSAGQGSQETQYF
TGCAGCGCGGGACAGGGGTCACAAGAGACCCAGTACTTC
>NA|TRBJ1-5|few|TRBV20-1
CSATGSNQPQHF
TGCAGTGCTACCGGGAGCAATCAGCCCCAGCATTTT
>NA|TRBJ2-3|NA|TRBV29-1
CSVAGLGTDTQYF
TGCAGCGTTGCGGGGCTCGGCACAGATACGCAGTATTTT
>NA|TRBJ1-1|NA|TRBV3-1
CASSQGWQGTEAFF
TGTGCCAGCAGCCAAGGTTGGCAGGGCACTGAAGCTTTCTTT
>NA|TRBJ1-6|NA|TRBV6-6
CASIGTWDSPLHF
TGTGCCAGCATCGGGACCTGGGATTCACCCCTCCACTTT
>NA|TRBJ2-5|NA|TRBV29-1
CSVTGPTAEETQYF
TGCAGCGTTACCGGGCCCACTGCGGAGGAGACCCAGTACTTC
>TRBD2|TRBJ2-7|NA|TRBV20-1
CSVTKEGGYEQYF
TGCAGTGTAACAAAGGAGGGAGGGTACGAGCAGTACTTC
>NA|TRBJ2-5|few|TRBV10-3
CAISESWFETQYF
TGTGCCATCAGTGAGTCCTGGTTCGAGACCCAGTACTTC
>TRBD1|TRBJ1-6|NA|TRBV10-3
CAISRQGRTSYNSPLHF
TGTGCCATCAGTCGACAGGGACGAACCTCCTATAATTCACCCCTCCACTTT
>NA|TRBJ2-3|NA|TRBV5-1
CASSLNPRGQSTDTQYF
TGCGCCAGCAGCCTAAACCCGCGGGGACAGAGCACAGATACGCAGTATTTT
>NA|TRBJ1-1|NA|TRBV7-9
CASSLGRSVSEVFF
TGTGCCAGCAGCTTAGGTCGGTCAGTTTCTGAAGTTTTCTTT
>NA|TRBJ1-2|NA|TRBV6-1
CASSEMGARAGLGGYTF
TGTGCCAGCAGTGAGATGGGGGCCCGGGCTGGGCTAGGGGGCTACACCTTC
>TRBD2|TRBJ2-3|NA|TRBV5-1
CASSAFGTRGTDTQYF
TGCGCCAGCAGCGCCTTCGGGACTAGGGGTACAGATACGCAGTATTTT
>NA|TRBJ1-1|NA|TRBV28
CASTTAGVNTEAFF
TGTGCCAGCACCACCGCAGGGGTGAACACTGAAGCTTTCTTT
>NA|TRBJ2-5|NA|TRBV27
CASSRVYGETQYF
TGTGCCAGCAGCAGGGTCTATGGGGAGACCCAGTACTTC
>NA|TRBJ2-3|NA|TRBV6-6
CASSYGEGDTQYF
TGTGCCAGCAGTTACGGGGAAGGTGATACGCAGTATTTT